This is a list of T cell receptor beta chains from one sample in a study of blood T cell repertoires in COVID-19. Using immunoSEQ multiplex PCR, the repertoire was profiled, and TCRdb retains in-frame clones only, with some absent. The sample lists around 95,000 clones, approximately 89% occurring once. Sequencing input: peripheral blood. Receptor source: a man aged 45-60 years with active COVID-19. Each CDR3 is given with its conserved first and last residue.

v_gene	j_gene	CDR3aa
TRBV7-2	TRBJ1-2	CASSSGQNYGYTF
TRBV5-6	TRBJ2-1	CASSRGPGEQFF
TRBV5-1	TRBJ2-6	CASRPGLAGGSSGANVLTF
TRBV19	TRBJ1-2	CASSIPTGGYTF
TRBV18	TRBJ2-7	CASSPLDSSYEQYF
TRBV7-2	TRBJ2-1	CASRQTSGSPYNEQFF
TRBV29-1	TRBJ1-4	CSVDGGHGEKLFF
TRBV19	TRBJ2-2	CASRDRVTGELFF
TRBV5-1	TRBJ2-2	CASSLWTGDNTGELFF
TRBV7-9	TRBJ1-1	CASSLSGGMNTEAFF
TRBV11-2	TRBJ2-3	CASSLVPGLAGLTDTQYF
TRBV7-2	TRBJ1-2	CASSLGGPSGLVGYTF
TRBV4-1	TRBJ2-2	CASSQGPLLAGLNTGELFF
TRBV4-1	TRBJ2-3	CASSPRDRPPADTQYF
TRBV4-2	TRBJ2-1	CASSQQRNEQFF
TRBV3-1/TRBV3-2	TRBJ2-7	CVSSQALVNEQYF
TRBV11-2	TRBJ1-2	CASSAGVGAYGYTF
TRBV4-1	TRBJ2-1	CASSRLGAGSSYNEQFF
TRBV7-9	TRBJ2-1	CASTLKGGPYNEQFF
TRBV27	TRBJ2-5	CASSQTSGITQYF
TRBV10-1	TRBJ2-1	CASSENQYNEQFF
TRBV19	TRBJ2-1	CASSIVLGSSYNEQFF
TRBV2	TRBJ2-2	CASSDLMTGTGELFF
TRBV4-1	TRBJ1-1	CASSQPTGNTEAFF
TRBV6-5	TRBJ2-3	CASSYFTSGSADTQYF
TRBV3-1/TRBV3-2	TRBJ2-6	CASSQDGGQSSGANVLTF
TRBV5-1	TRBJ2-3	CASSSYSTDTQYF
TRBV3-1/TRBV3-2	TRBJ2-3	CASSPGGTSRTDTQYF
TRBV6-1	TRBJ1-2	CASSEDRGYGYTF
TRBV12-5	TRBJ2-5	CASGLASGTGEGETQYF
TRBV28	TRBJ1-2	CASSGRGYGYTF
TRBV4-1	TRBJ2-7	CASSQVGPGTEGDEQYF
TRBV14	TRBJ1-6	CASSRTGAYNSPLHF
TRBV5-5	TRBJ2-5	CASSLAQQETQYF
TRBV5-6	TRBJ1-1	CASSQNDRFGTEAFF
TRBV13	TRBJ1-1	CASSSRTGGARNTEAFF
TRBV3-1/TRBV3-2	TRBJ2-1	CASRSTSGHNEQFF
TRBV3-1/TRBV3-2	TRBJ2-1	CASSQDFNNEQFF
TRBV5-8	TRBJ2-3	CASSLVGGVTDTQYF
TRBV24-1	TRBJ2-3	CATSTDSFTDTQYF
TRBV10-2	TRBJ1-1	CASSESSREWTEAFF
TRBV2	TRBJ2-5	CASSATSGRPRGETQYF